The 19 T cell receptor beta chains below all came from one sample that was sequenced in a study of regulatory T cells in long-lasting Graves disease. Library construction for TCR beta used iRepertoire HTBI primers and Arm-PCR of CDR3 regions. TCRdb re-called the multiplex PCR reads with MiXCR, one entry per CDR3 protein. The table has 350,000 to 450,000 distinct CDR3 sequences, around 20% seen once; the top ten hold less than 25%. The time point is: persistent/refractory GD, antithyroid drugs over 5 years with positive TRAb. The TCR library was made from RNA extracted from PBMCs. This material consisted of peripheral blood mononuclear cells (PBMCs), taken when the disease was refractory, from a patient treated with antithyroid drugs. The receptors were sampled from a female donor with Graves disease.

This chain connects TRBV5-1 to TRBJ1-1, with TRBD1 identical over 7 bases. Germline lookup yields CDR1 SGHRS and CDR2 YFSETQ. This CDR3 is 14 amino acids long. Germline trimming cut 5 bases from V and 1 base from J; bases unmatched to any gene: 5. Here the CDR3 DNA reads TGCGCCAGCAGAGTTGGGACAGCGAACACTGAAGCTTTCTTT. Encoded protein: CASRVGTANTEAFF. Full variable domain (outside the CDR3, taken from reference TRBV5-1 and TRBJ1-1): KAGVTQTPRYLIKTRGQQVTLSCSPISGHRSVSWYQQTPGQGLQFLFEYFSETQRNKGNFPGRFSGRQFSNSRSEMNVSTLELGDSALYLCASRVGTANTEAFFGQGTRLTVV.

This sequence joins TRBV27 and TRBJ2-7, with no clear D. The length of the CDR3 is 14 residues. Germline assignment: CDR1 MNHEY and CDR2 SMNVEV (reference sequence). The V end lost 3 bases, the J end lost 0 bases, and 9 bases lay between the germline ends. The CDR3 DNA reads TGTGCCAGCAGTTTTACAAGAAGCTCCTACGAGCAGTACTTC. Amino acids: CASSFTRSSYEQYF.

This clonotype was counted many times. This chain uses TRBV2 with TRBJ2-7, with D uncertain. Looked up from germline, CDR1 is SNHLY and CDR2 is FYNNEI. V gave up 3 bases and J gave up 0 bases, with 12 bases separating them. The CDR3 is made up of 15 amino acids. The CDR3 region is CASSDGYSSSYEQYF. The CDR3 DNA is TGTGCCAGCAGTGATGGTTACAGCAGCTCCTACGAGCAGTACTTC.

The gene calls are TRBV12-3 or TRBV12-4 and TRBJ2-1; a possible D gene is TRBD2 (5 bases). The CDR3 has 16 amino acids. Between the trimmed V and J ends, which lost 1 base and 0 bases, there was a span of 10 bases. The CDR3 is CASSLGGGPSYNEQFF. The CDR3 DNA follows: TGTGCCAGCAGTTTAGGAGGAGGCCCCTCCTACAATGAGCAGTTCTTC.

This clonotype came up many times. This chain joins TRBV6-1 and TRBJ1-5; the match to TRBD1 covers 7 bases. The junction had 12 bases not matched to a gene; V was cut back by 7 bases and J by 0 bases. Germline loops: CDR1 MNHNS, CDR2 SASEGT. The CDR3 covers 17 residues. The CDR3 DNA reads as TGTGCCAGCAATCTAAACAGGGGAAGTTATAGCAATCAGCCCCAGCATTTT. As protein: CASNLNRGSYSNQPQHF.

This clonotype came up many times. This sequence joins TRBV12-3 or TRBV12-4 and TRBJ2-5; no clear D gene. This CDR3 has 12 amino acids. Trimming removed 4 bases at V and 4 bases at J, with 7 bases between. The CDR3 reads CASSSSLETQYF. The CDR3, as DNA: TGTGCCAGCAGTTCTTCTTTAGAGACCCAGTACTTC.

This rearrangement joins TRBV30 to TRBJ2-7, with 10 positions matching TRBD2. J gave up 7 bases and V 3 bases, and 9 bases lay outside the gene matches. CDR1 and CDR2 from the germline V gene are GTSNPN and SVGIG (reference sequence). There are 14 residues in the CDR3. CDR3 nucleotides: TGTGCCTGGAGACTAGCGGGAACTACGGGTGAGCAGTACTTC. Translating it yields CAWRLAGTTGEQYF.

This clonotype was found a few times. The rearrangement joins TRBV30 to TRBJ1-4; the match to TRBD1 covers 8 bases. This CDR3 comprises 15 residues. The germline V gene encodes CDR1 GTSNPN and CDR2 SVGIG (reference sequence). V dropped 2 bases and J dropped 0; count of bases not matched to a gene: 2. The CDR3 DNA sequence: TGTGCCTGGAGTTCCAGGGGGCCAACTAATGAAAAACTGTTTTTT. Translating it yields CAWSSRGPTNEKLFF.

This clonotype was counted many times. This chain joins TRBV27 and TRBJ2-7; weak D call: TRBD2 (6 bases). There are 15 residues in the CDR3. CDR1 is MNHEY and CDR2 is SMNVEV in the germline V gene (reference sequence). V lost 5 bases and J 0 bases, leaving 14 bases between the germline ends. The CDR3 is CASSTTLANSYEQYF. The CDR3 DNA sequence: TGTGCCAGCAGTACCACTCTAGCGAACTCCTACGAGCAGTACTTC.

This clonotype was seen only a few times. The chain is built from TRBV29-1 and TRBJ2-5, with D perhaps TRBD1 (6 bases). The length of the CDR3 is 14 residues. The V end was cut by 3 bases, the J end by 5 bases, with 16 bases between. Germline values: CDR1 SQVTM, CDR2 ANQGSEA. The DNA of the CDR3 is TGCAGCGTTGAGCCAGGGGCAGTTTTCGAGACCCAGTACTTC. The encoded protein is CSVEPGAVFETQYF.

This clonotype occurred many times. J is TRBJ1-2 and V is TRBV6-5; no firm D call. The germline gives CDR1 MNHEY, CDR2 SVGAGI. V shed 0 bases and J shed 4 bases, with 9 bases lying between them. CDR3 length: 14 residues. CDR3: CASSYSGQSYGYTF. DNA for the CDR3: TGTGCCAGCAGTTACTCTGGGCAGAGCTATGGCTACACCTTC.

The sample holds many counts of this clonotype. The V gene is TRBV7-9, the J gene TRBJ1-2; the D is unclear. V lost 3 bases and J lost 8, with 13 bases in between. The V gene's germline CDR1 is SEHNR and CDR2 FQNEAQ (reference sequence). The CDR3 totals 13 residues. CDR3 DNA sequence: TGTGCCAGCAGCTTGGGCGGAGATCCGGGCTACACCTTC. This gives the protein CASSLGGDPGYTF.

At least ten counts were recorded for this clonotype. The chain is built from TRBV19 and TRBJ1-5; 9 bases fit TRBD1. Germline V CDR1 and CDR2: LNHDA, SQIVND (reference sequence). V lost 5 bases and J lost 2; bases outside the gene matches: 1. This CDR3 contains 14 residues. The CDR3 DNA reads as TGTGCCAGTAGTTGGACAGGGGGCAATCAGCCCCAGCATTTT. This translates into CASSWTGGNQPQHF. The variable domain in full, with the rest retrieved from reference TRBV19 and TRBJ1-5, is DGGITQSPKYLFRKEGQNVTLSCEQNLNHDAMYWYRQDPGQGLRLIYYSQIVNDFQKGDIAEGYSVSREKKESFPLTVTSAQKNPTAFYLCASSWTGGNQPQHFGDGTRLSIL.

The chain uses TRBV6-1 and TRBJ2-7, with 10 bases matching TRBD1. This CDR3 region has 15 residues. Germline loops: CDR1 MNHNS, CDR2 SASEGT. The V and J ends lost 4 bases and 1 base, in that order; junction bases with no gene match: 4. The CDR3 loop reads CASSGTGGASYEQYF. For the CDR3, the DNA is TGTGCCAGCAGTGGGACAGGGGGAGCATCCTACGAGCAGTACTTC.

This clonotype was counted ten times or more. The chain carries TRBV7-2 and TRBJ1-1; no reliable D call. CDR1 SGHTA and CDR2 FQGNSA come from the germline V gene. This CDR3 is 15 amino acids long. Trimming shortened V by 0 bases and J by 0 bases, and 8 bases separated the two germline ends. CDR3 sequence: CASSLAGNMNTEAFF. CDR3 nucleotides: TGTGCCAGCAGCTTAGCCGGTAACATGAACACTGAAGCTTTCTTT.

A note on this clonotype: This sequence is one base from a far larger clone and is likely a read error. CDR3 DNA: TGTGCCAGCAATGGACAGCCGTTTAGCGGGAGTAGCAACGAGCAGTACTTC. Amino acids: CASNGQPFSGSSNEQYF. The J gene is TRBJ2-7, the V gene TRBV27; 9 bases are shared with TRBD2. Germline CDR1 reads MNHEY; CDR2 reads SMNVEV (reference sequence). This CDR3 has 17 amino acids. After removal of 7 bases from V and 5 bases from J, the junction contained 18 bases not matched to a gene.

This clonotype occurred many times. CDR3 DNA sequence: TGTGCCACCGAGAGAGGACAGGGCGGCGAGACCCAGTACTTC. It yields the protein CATERGQGGETQYF. The V and J genes are TRBV15 and TRBJ2-5; 8 bases are shared with TRBD1. V dropped 8 bases and J dropped 5; count of bases not matched to a gene: 10. The CDR3 is 14 amino acids. Germline CDR1 reads LNHNV; CDR2 reads YYDKDF (reference sequence).

This clonotype has at least ten counts. At one end the junction does not follow the germline gene, possibly because of a read error. The chain joins TRBV30 to TRBJ1-1, with 7 positions matching TRBD1. Germline V CDR1 and CDR2: GTSNPN, SVGIG (reference sequence). The CDR3 spans 11 residues. This chain's CDR3 is CAWGGGPEAFF. The CDR3 bases are TGTGCCTGGGGAGGGGGCCCTGAAGCTTTCTTC.

In this sample, this clonotype turned up a few times. A read error may be the cause here, since a much bigger clone is one base away. This rearrangement joins TRBV6-1 to TRBJ1-5; D may be TRBD1 (6 bases). The V and J ends lost 6 bases and 1 base respectively, with 16 bases between them. Germline V gene sequence: CDR1 MNHNS, CDR2 SASEGT. CDR3 length: 16 amino acids. DNA for the CDR3: TGTGCCAGCAGATACCGACGGGGGCTGAGCAATCAGCCCCAGCATTTT. This translates into CASRYRRGLSNQPQHF.